These 18 T cell receptor beta chains originate from one sample sequenced in a study of pediatric ulcerative colitis. Libraries were prepared by immunoSEQ multiplex PCR; TCRdb keeps only in-frame clonotypes and omits some of them. The sample comprises some 25,000 clones, 55% to 85% of which are singletons, and about 8.3% rests with the top ten. The rectum was sampled with one to two pinch biopsies at colonoscopy. Sequencing input: gut tissue. Receptors originate from a boy aged 5-17 years with severe ulcerative colitis.

The chain has TRBV9 and TRBJ2-2, with D unclear. Trimming took off 4 bases at V and 6 bases at J, with 7 bases between the two ends. The CDR3 has 12 residues. Germline lookup yields CDR1 SGDLS and CDR2 YYNGEE. The CDR3 spells CASSPGPGELFF. The CDR3 DNA sequence: TGTGCCAGCAGCCCAGGCCCCGGGGAGCTGTTTTTT.

This chain uses TRBV4-1 with TRBJ1-1; 7 positions match TRBD1. From germline, CDR1 is MGHRA and CDR2 YSYEKL. Trimming at V came to 3 bases and at J to 0 bases, leaving 4 bases not matched to a gene. This CDR3 is built from 15 residues. DNA of the CDR3: TGCGCCAGCAGCCAGGGGACAGTCTTGAACACTGAAGCTTTCTTT. Residues: CASSQGTVLNTEAFF.

This clone was observed a few times. The chain employs TRBV30 and TRBJ1-1; D is unclear. The germline CDR1 and CDR2 sequences are GTSNPN and SVGIG (reference sequence). This CDR3 spans 12 amino acids. Deletions cut 0 bases from V and 6 bases from J, with 8 bases between. The CDR3 loop reads CAWSVPGAEAFF. CDR3 coding DNA: TGTGCCTGGAGTGTCCCAGGCGCTGAAGCTTTCTTT.

The rearrangement links TRBV7-2 to TRBJ2-7; 9 bases are a match to TRBD2. The CDR3 length is 15 residues. Germline values: CDR1 SGHTA, CDR2 FQGNSA. With V trimmed by 1 base and J by 4 bases, 5 bases remained unmatched. For the CDR3, the DNA is TGTGCCAGCAGCTTAGGTGCTAGCGGGATATACGAGCAGTACTTC. Residues: CASSLGASGIYEQYF.

J is TRBJ2-5 and V is TRBV14, with D perhaps assigned TRBD1 or TRBD2 (5 bases each). Trimming pared 2 bases from V and 7 bases from J, leaving 14 bases between. The CDR3 is 14 residues long. Looked up from germline, CDR1 is SGHDN and CDR2 is FVKESK. This CDR3 reads CASSQPGPPGTQYF. The CDR3 DNA is TGTGCCAGCAGCCAACCGGGACCCCCGGGGACCCAGTACTTC.

V usage is TRBV27 and J usage is TRBJ2-5; TRBD2 might be the D (6 bases). The germline CDR1 and CDR2 sequences are MNHEY and SMNVEV (reference sequence). Between the trimmed V and J ends, which lost 1 base and 2 bases, there was a span of 11 bases. This CDR3 has 15 amino acids. The CDR3 DNA is TGTGCCAGCAGTTTATTTTTGGGACTGCAAGAGACCCAGTACTTC. Protein sequence: CASSLFLGLQETQYF.

The chain is built from TRBV10-2 and TRBJ2-7, with 8 bases that match TRBD2. V dropped 2 bases and J dropped 0; count of bases not matched to a gene: 6. Looked up from germline, CDR1 is WSHSY and CDR2 is SAAADI. This CDR3 comprises 16 residues. Here the CDR3 reads CASSEREGLGSYEQYF. The CDR3 bases are TGCGCCAGCAGTGAGCGGGAGGGCCTCGGCTCCTACGAGCAGTACTTC.

V and J are TRBV28 and TRBJ2-1; D could derive from TRBD1 or TRBD2 (5 bases each). The germline V and J ends were trimmed by 1 base and 9 bases, with 7 bases remaining between them. Looked up from germline, CDR1 is MDHEN and CDR2 is SYDVKM. The CDR3 is made up of 12 amino acids. CDR3 loop: CASSLSGAEQFF. In DNA, the CDR3 is TGTGCCAGCAGTTTATCCGGGGCTGAGCAGTTCTTC.

Regarding this clone: Its ends do not fully match the called genes, so a read error is possible. The chain is built from TRBV7-7 and TRBJ2-1, with D possibly TRBD2 on 6 matching bases. Looked up from germline, CDR1 is SSHAT and CDR2 is FNYEAQ (reference sequence). The CDR3 length is 14 residues. As DNA, the CDR3 is TGTGCTAGCAGCCTCGACGTCGGGAGCAATGAGCAGTTCTTC. This gives the protein CASSLDVGSNEQFF.

This chain connects TRBV19 to TRBJ1-2, with no clear D. V lost 6 bases to trimming and J lost 7 bases, with 24 bases between them. This CDR3 contains 16 residues. Germline V lookup: CDR1 LNHDA, CDR2 SQIVND (reference sequence). The CDR3 bases are TGTGCCAGTAGCGGGGTGGGGTCGGGGTCTTTTTCTGGCTACACCTTC. It encodes CASSGVGSGSFSGYTF.

The chain carries TRBV7-2 and TRBJ2-1; no firm D call. The V end lost 0 bases, the J end lost 10 bases, and 16 bases lay between the germline ends. CDR3 length: 15 residues. The V gene's germline CDR1 is SGHTA and CDR2 FQGNSA. As DNA, the CDR3 is TGTGCCAGCAGCTTAGCAGTAGGCCCACAAGGGGAGCAGTTCTTC. Its translation is CASSLAVGPQGEQFF.

This chain links TRBV5-1 with TRBJ2-5, with 15 bases lining up with TRBD2. CDR1 is SGHRS and CDR2 is YFSETQ in the germline V gene. The CDR3 is made up of 15 amino acids. V lost 4 bases and J lost 5; bases outside the gene matches: 3. The CDR3 spells CASSMGLAGGETQYF. CDR3 DNA: TGCGCCAGCAGCATGGGACTAGCGGGAGGTGAGACCCAGTACTTC.

V gene TRBV11-2 combines with J gene TRBJ2-1; a weak D match, TRBD2 (5 bases). The CDR3 sequence is 17 residues long. Germline V gene lookup returns CDR1 SGHAT and CDR2 FQNNGV. Trimming left V 5 bases short and J 6 bases short, with 23 bases between. CDR3 bases: TGTGCCAGCAGCCCCCAGATCGTACTAGTTGGTGGCAATGAGCAGTTCTTC. As protein: CASSPQIVLVGGNEQFF.

The rearrangement joins TRBV6-6 to TRBJ1-5; tentative D call: TRBD1 (6 bases). Germline V lookup: CDR1 MNHNY, CDR2 SVGAGI (reference sequence). V gave up 5 bases and J gave up 0 bases, with 11 bases separating them. This CDR3 is 15 amino acids long. The CDR3 here is CASSNGQNSNQPQHF. As DNA, the CDR3 is TGTGCCAGCAGTAACGGACAGAATAGCAATCAGCCCCAGCATTTT.

This chain uses TRBV6-1 with TRBJ1-5; no definite D call. The CDR3 length is 15 residues. Trimming left V 2 bases short and J 0 bases short, with 8 bases between. Germline V CDR1 and CDR2: MNHNS, SASEGT. The CDR3 bases are TGTGCCAGCAGTGAACATTTTAATAGCAATCAGCCCCAGCATTTT. Its translation is CASSEHFNSNQPQHF.

The chain has TRBV7-6 and TRBJ2-1, with 12 nucleotides matching TRBD2. V gave up 3 bases and J gave up 0 bases; unmatched junction bases: 6. The CDR3 totals 18 residues. CDR1 SGHVS and CDR2 FNYEAQ come from the germline V gene. The CDR3 DNA reads TGTGCCAGCAGCTTGGGACTAGCGGGCCCCCTCTCCTACAATGAGCAGTTCTTC. Its protein is CASSLGLAGPLSYNEQFF.

The chain links TRBV19 to TRBJ1-1; D is undetermined. Germline V gives CDR1 LNHDA, CDR2 SQIVND (reference sequence). Trimming shortened V by 5 bases and J by 0 bases, and 13 bases separated the two germline ends. The CDR3 loop spans 15 amino acids. CDR3 DNA: TGTGCCAGTAGTTGGGTCGCACTGTTGAACACTGAAGCTTTCTTT. Its protein is CASSWVALLNTEAFF.

This clone was detected a few times. The chain recombines TRBV10-2 with TRBJ2-7, with 8 nucleotides matching TRBD1. Germline V gene sequence: CDR1 WSHSY, CDR2 SAAADI. This CDR3 spans 15 amino acids. The V segment lost 2 bases and the J segment 3 bases; nucleotides outside the gene matches: 6. CDR3 DNA: TGCGCCAGCAGTGAGAGGCCCGGACAGGGCTACGAGCAGTACTTC. Protein sequence: CASSERPGQGYEQYF.